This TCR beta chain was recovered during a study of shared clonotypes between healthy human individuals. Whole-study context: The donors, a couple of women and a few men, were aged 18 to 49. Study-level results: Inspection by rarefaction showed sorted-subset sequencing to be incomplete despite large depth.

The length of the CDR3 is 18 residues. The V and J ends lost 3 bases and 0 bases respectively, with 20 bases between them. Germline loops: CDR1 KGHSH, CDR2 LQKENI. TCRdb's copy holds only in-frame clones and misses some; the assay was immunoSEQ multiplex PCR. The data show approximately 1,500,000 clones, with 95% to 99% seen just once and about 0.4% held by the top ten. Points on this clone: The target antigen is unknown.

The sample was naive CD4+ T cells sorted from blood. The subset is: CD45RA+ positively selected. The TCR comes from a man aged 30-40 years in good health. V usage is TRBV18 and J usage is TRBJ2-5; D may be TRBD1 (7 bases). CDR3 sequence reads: CASSPMRRGLTYQETQYF. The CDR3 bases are TGTGCCAGCTCACCGATGAGGAGGGGGCTAACGTACCAAGAGACCCAGTACTTC. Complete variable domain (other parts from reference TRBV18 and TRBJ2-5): NAGVMQNPRHLVRRRGQEARLRCSPMKGHSHVYWYRQLPEEGLKFMVYLQKENIIDESGMPKERFSAEFPKEGPSILRIQQVVRGDSAAYFCASSPMRRGLTYQETQYFGPGTRLLVL.